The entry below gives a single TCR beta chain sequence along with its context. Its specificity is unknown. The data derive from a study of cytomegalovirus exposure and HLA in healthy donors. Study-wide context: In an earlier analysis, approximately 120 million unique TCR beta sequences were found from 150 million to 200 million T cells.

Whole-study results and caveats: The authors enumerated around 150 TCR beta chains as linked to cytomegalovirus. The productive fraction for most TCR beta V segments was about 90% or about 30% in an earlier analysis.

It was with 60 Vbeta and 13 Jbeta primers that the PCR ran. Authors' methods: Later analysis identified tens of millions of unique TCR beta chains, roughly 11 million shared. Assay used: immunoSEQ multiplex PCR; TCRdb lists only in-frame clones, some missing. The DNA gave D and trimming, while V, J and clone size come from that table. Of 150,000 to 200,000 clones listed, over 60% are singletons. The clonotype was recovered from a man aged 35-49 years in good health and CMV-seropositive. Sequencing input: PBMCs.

The CDR3 DNA reads TGTGCCAGCAGCCTATGGGACAGGGCGCGGGAGCTGTTTTTT. This sequence encodes CASSLWDRARELFF. The chain couples TRBV5-6 to TRBJ2-2; 9 bases map to TRBD1. Unmatched junction bases numbered 7, after V lost 4 bases and J lost 9 bases. The CDR3 runs 14 residues. Looked up from germline, CDR1 is SGHDT and CDR2 is YYEEEE.